The clone carrying this T cell receptor beta chain was detected many times. As yet, its antigen is unknown. These data originate in a study of human T cells and chemical hapten exposure. TCRdb ran MiXCR on the RACE reads and lists one entry per CDR3 protein. The table shows around 110,000 distinct CDR3 sequences, with about 12% occurring only once. Time point meaning: patch test 1, 2 weeks after DPC sensitization. Treatment specified: therapeutic diphenylcyclopropenone sensitization with weekly scalp DPC. Alopecia patients between 18 and 70 years old and suitable for DPC were used as donors. The study, taken as a whole, reports: PT1 expanded TCR numbers rose with patch test score.

This specimen consisted of whole blood, obtained in connection with sensitization to the hapten diphenylcyclopropenone (DPC). The origin of this receptor is a woman in her fifties or sixties with alopecia areata. Some clones in this sample may be carry-over from other donors' samples.

DNA for the CDR3: TGCGCCAGCAGCTTGGATGGGGGAGGCGGTCAGCCCCAGCATTTT. Protein sequence: CASSLDGGGGQPQHF. This sequence joins TRBV5-1 and TRBJ1-5, with D possibly being TRBD1 (5 bases). V lost 0 bases, J lost 6 bases, and 13 bases lay in between. The CDR3 has 15 amino acids. Germline CDR1 and CDR2: SGHRS and YFSETQ. The full variable domain, its missing parts supplied by reference TRBV5-1 and TRBJ1-5, is KAGVTQTPRYLIKTRGQQVTLSCSPISGHRSVSWYQQTPGQGLQFLFEYFSETQRNKGNFPGRFSGRQFSNSRSEMNVSTLELGDSALYLCASSLDGGGGQPQHFGDGTRLSIL.